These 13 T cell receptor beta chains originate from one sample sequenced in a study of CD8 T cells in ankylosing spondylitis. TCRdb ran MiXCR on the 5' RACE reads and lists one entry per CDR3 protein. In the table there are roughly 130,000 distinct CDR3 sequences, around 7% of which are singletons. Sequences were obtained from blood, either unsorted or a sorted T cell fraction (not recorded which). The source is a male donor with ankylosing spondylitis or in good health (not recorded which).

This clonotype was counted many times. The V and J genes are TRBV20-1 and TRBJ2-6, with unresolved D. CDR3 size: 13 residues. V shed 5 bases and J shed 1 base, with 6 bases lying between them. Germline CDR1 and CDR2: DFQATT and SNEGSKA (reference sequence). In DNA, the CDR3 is TGCAGTGCTGCCCGATCTGGGGCCAACGTCCTGACTTTC. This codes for CSAARSGANVLTF.

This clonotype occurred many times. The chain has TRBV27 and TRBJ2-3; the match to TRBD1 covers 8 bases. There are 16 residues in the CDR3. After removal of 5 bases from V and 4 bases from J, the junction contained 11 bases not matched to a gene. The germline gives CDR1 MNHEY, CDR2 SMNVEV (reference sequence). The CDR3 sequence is CASSTRQGFVADTQYF. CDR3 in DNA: TGTGCCAGCAGTACAAGACAGGGGTTTGTGGCAGATACGCAGTATTTT.

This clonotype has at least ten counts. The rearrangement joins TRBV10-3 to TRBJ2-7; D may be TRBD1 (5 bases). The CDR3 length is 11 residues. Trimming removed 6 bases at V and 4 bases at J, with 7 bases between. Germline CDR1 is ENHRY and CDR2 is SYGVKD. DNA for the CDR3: TGTGCCATCAGCGACAGTTACGAGCAGTACTTC. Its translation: CAISDSYEQYF.

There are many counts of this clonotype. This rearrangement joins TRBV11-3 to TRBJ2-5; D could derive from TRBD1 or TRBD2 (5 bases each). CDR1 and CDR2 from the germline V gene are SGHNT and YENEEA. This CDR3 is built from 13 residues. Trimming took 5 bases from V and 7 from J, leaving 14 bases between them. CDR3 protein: CASSVTVEGTQYF. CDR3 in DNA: TGTGCCAGCAGCGTGACAGTAGAGGGGACCCAGTACTTC.

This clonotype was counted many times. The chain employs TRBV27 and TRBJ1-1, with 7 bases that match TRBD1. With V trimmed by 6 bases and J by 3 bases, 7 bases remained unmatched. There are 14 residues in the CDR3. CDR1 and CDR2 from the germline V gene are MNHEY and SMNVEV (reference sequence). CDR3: CASSRGGPYTEAFF. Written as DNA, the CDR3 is TGTGCCAGCAGCAGAGGGGGCCCTTACACTGAAGCTTTCTTT.

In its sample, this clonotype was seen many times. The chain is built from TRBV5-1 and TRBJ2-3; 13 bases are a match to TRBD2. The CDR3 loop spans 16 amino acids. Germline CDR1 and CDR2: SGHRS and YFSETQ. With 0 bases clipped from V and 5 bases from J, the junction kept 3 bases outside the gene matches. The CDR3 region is CASSLAGLAGIDTQYF. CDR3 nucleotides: TGCGCCAGCAGCTTGGCGGGACTAGCGGGGATAGATACGCAGTATTTT. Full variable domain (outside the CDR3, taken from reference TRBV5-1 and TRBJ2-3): KAGVTQTPRYLIKTRGQQVTLSCSPISGHRSVSWYQQTPGQGLQFLFEYFSETQRNKGNFPGRFSGRQFSNSRSEMNVSTLELGDSALYLCASSLAGLAGIDTQYFGPGTRLTVL.

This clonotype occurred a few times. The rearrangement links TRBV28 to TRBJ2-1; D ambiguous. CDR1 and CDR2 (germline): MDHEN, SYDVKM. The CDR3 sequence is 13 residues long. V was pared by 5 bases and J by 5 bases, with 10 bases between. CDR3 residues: CASSTPPNNEQFF. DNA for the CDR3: TGTGCCAGCAGTACGCCACCCAACAATGAGCAGTTCTTC.

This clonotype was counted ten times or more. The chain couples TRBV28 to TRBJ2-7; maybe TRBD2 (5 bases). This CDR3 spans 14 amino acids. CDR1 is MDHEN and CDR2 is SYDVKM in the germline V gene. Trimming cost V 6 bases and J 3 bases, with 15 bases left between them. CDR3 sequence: CASRPPSRVYEQYF. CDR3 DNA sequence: TGTGCCAGCAGGCCCCCGTCGCGGGTCTACGAGCAGTACTTC.

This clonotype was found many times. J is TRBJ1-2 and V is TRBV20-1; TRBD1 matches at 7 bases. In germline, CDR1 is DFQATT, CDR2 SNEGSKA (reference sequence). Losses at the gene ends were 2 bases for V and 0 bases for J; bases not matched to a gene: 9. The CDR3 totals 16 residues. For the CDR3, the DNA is TGCAGTGCTAGATTGACAGGGATACACTCTAACTATGGCTACACCTTC. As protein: CSARLTGIHSNYGYTF.

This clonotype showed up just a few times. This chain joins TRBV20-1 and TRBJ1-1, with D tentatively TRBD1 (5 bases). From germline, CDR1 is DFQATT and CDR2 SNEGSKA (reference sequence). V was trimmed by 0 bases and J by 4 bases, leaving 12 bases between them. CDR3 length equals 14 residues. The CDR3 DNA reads TGCAGTGCTAGAGACCTGGGGGGGAGCACTGAAGCTTTCTTT. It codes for CSARDLGGSTEAFF.

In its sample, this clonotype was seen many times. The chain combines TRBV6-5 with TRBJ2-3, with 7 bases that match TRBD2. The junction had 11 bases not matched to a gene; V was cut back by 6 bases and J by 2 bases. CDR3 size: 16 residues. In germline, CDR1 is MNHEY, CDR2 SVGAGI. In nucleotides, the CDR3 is TGTGCCAGCAGGGTGGAGGCGCGGGGGTACACAGATACGCAGTATTTT. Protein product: CASRVEARGYTDTQYF.

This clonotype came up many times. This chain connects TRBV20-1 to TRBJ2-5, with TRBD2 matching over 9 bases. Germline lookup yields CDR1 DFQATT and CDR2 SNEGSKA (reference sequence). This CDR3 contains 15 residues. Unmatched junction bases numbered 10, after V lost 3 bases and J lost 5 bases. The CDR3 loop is CSASSLAGKWETQYF. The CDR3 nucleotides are TGCAGTGCTAGCAGCCTAGCGGGGAAATGGGAGACCCAGTACTTC.

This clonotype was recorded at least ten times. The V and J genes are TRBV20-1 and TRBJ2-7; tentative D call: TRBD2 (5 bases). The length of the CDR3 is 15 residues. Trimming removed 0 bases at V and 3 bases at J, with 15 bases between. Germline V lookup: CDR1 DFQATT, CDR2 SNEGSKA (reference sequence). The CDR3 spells CSARELKLVSYEQYF. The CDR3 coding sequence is TGCAGTGCTAGAGAATTAAAACTAGTAAGCTACGAGCAGTACTTC.